This section outlines one T cell receptor beta chain sequence together with its context. Its antigen is still unknown. No quality values exist for individual bases; no much larger clone is one base distant. The source of the sample is a study of cytomegalovirus exposure and HLA in healthy donors (dated by TCRdb to 2015 to 2018). Concerning the study at large: In an earlier analysis of roughly 590 of the donors, 250 to 350 Gb of sequence data and some 120 million unique TCR beta sequences from about 179 million T cells were reported. An early release covering about 600 HLA-typed donors comprised about 290 gigabases of sequencing data and 65 million to 100 million unique TCR sequences. Of the roughly 400 genotyped donors, roughly 85% fell in the genetic ancestry cluster associated with self-reported Caucasian donors. The aim of the study was to test whether cataloging public T cell receptors could identify signatures of past pathogen exposure. The T cell repertoires of around 670 subjects were profiled by immunosequencing and related to cytomegalovirus serostatus. Along with the approximately 670-subject first cohort, a separate validation cohort of over a hundred different subjects was used. To predict cytomegalovirus infection status, the study combined high-throughput TCR immunosequencing, statistical association of individual TCRs with disease status, and machine learning. In a later analysis, previously published TCR beta repertoires from about 640 donors were re-analyzed and high-resolution HLA genotyping was added so that TCR occurrence patterns could be studied. The later analysis used no new phenotypic data to find candidate immune exposures, relying instead on TCR beta sequences and their occurrence across donors. To decide whether each TCR beta V gene segment behaved as functional or pseudogenic, an earlier analysis of 587 of the donors relied on high-throughput TCR beta sequencing. Donor age, sex, ethnicity and CMV serostatus were collected together with the repertoire data. Genome-wide SNP genotypes for about 65% of the 666 donors were used in a later genetic analysis, which treated that subset as a discovery cohort. Every repertoire in the discovery cohort had been generated on one and the same sequencing platform. Both class I and class II loci were covered by HLA typing, at four-digit resolution. The number of typed donors differed by locus: about 629-630 for A, B, C, DRB1 and DQB1; 522 for DQA1; approximately 610 for DPA1; and about 450 for DPB1. Roughly 5 DR-DQ haplotypes were handled as single units for association and clustering, since linkage in the cohort was strong. Across around 400 genotyped donors of the cohort, an average of approximately 240,000 unique TCR beta nucleotide sequences per donor were sequenced, and roughly a sixth of those sequences were non-productive. Results and caveats for the whole study, not just this receptor: The cohort was sequenced for TCR beta chains only, and without alpha or paired-chain data the features that could be detected were limited. It was suggested by the authors that the approach could potentially be generalized to other disease states and immunological phenotypes. The study gave a list of 150 to 200 TCR beta chains associated with cytomegalovirus. In a later analysis, the rate of TCR association differed among HLA loci, with DRB1 alleles having the most associated TCRs and HLA-C alleles having the fewest. For the cohort, immune exposure information was limited to CMV serostatus. Several of the top co-occurrence clusters appeared to be linked to parvovirus B19, influenza, CMV and Epstein-Barr virus, according to a later analysis. According to a later analysis, most CMV-associated TCR beta chains appeared to be HLA-restricted, and the HLA associations seemed to be driven largely by CMV exposure. The sequencing pipeline was judged likely to have produced a cluster of highly shared sequence variants as a technical artifact. A later analysis associated approximately 17,000 TCR beta sequences with specific HLA alleles at a false discovery rate of 0.05. Most TCR sequences were seen in very few donors, while some public TCRs were found in many individuals. Because counts were too low, about 18 rarely observed V segments, including chromosome 9 orphons, were excluded from the earlier analysis of roughly 580 of the donors. Broadly in line with IMGT annotations, most TCR beta V segments showed up in productive rearrangements about 87% or about 30% of the time in an earlier analysis of several hundred of the donors. A few of the identified cytomegalovirus-associated TCR beta chains were confirmed in vitro to be specific for cytomegalovirus antigens. When HLA alleles, especially DR and DQ, strongly co-occurred, attributing TCR associations to individual alleles was difficult. Compared with the roughly 700-donor mean, donors in an Asian-associated ancestry cluster had fewer N-insertions in productive TCRs, according to a later genetic analysis. Linkage disequilibrium might explain the correlated functional status among segregating V segments, but an unknown experimental factor could not be ruled out. Because some donors lacked HLA typing at each locus, the association tests relied only on the typed subset. An association between a missense DCLRE1C variant and V-gene and J-gene trimming of TCR beta chains was found in a later genetic analysis and replicated in an independent cohort. A further reported finding was that TCR beta sequences accurately predicted the HLA-A and HLA-B alleles for most subjects in the first cohort. Sequencing depth was assumed to be roughly uniform across donors in the presence/absence analyses, though that assumption may not hold. In a later analysis, HLA-associated TCR beta chains were found to be more clonally expanded and to have lower generation probabilities than equally common non-associated chains. The classifier was reported to diagnose cytomegalovirus status with high specificity and sensitivity in both the original cohort and the validation cohort.

The cohort was made up of about 670 healthy bone marrow donors. At the time of sampling, every cohort member was nominally healthy, though immune exposures that went unrecorded were likely present. The donor tested CMV seronegative and was one of the 352 seronegative cohort members. Each donor provided a peripheral blood sample, and peripheral blood mononuclear cells were used for TCR beta sequencing. The Qiagen DNeasy Blood Extraction Kit was used to extract genomic DNA from the blood cell samples. Receptor libraries were prepared by the immunoSEQ multiplex PCR assay. A mixture of 60 forward primers for TCR Vbeta segments and 13 reverse primers for TCR Jbeta segments was used in the multiplex PCR. Amplification of the CDR3 region of rearranged TCR beta genes was performed with a multiplex PCR assay on genomic DNA. On the Illumina HiSeq System, the amplified TCR beta libraries were sequenced as 87-base-pair reads. On the authors' methods: A later analysis counted about 82 million unique TCR beta chains across the 550 to 750 repertoires, and around 12 million of these chains were shared by at least two donors. Raw reads were error-corrected and collapsed into unique sequences with a nearest-neighbor algorithm that merged closely related sequences to remove PCR and sequencing errors. V, D and J gene segments were assigned by aligning CDR3 sequences to IMGT reference sequences. Each retained sequence needed at least a six-nucleotide match to both a V gene segment and a J gene segment. A rearrangement was called productive if the CDR3 had no stop codons and remained in frame with V and J, and every other rearrangement was called non-productive. CDR3 was defined by IMGT convention, running from the second conserved V-encoded cysteine to the conserved J-encoded phenylalanine. Sequences without an unambiguous match to a single V gene segment were excluded from the earlier analysis of several hundred of the donors. In an earlier analysis of several hundred of the donors, V segments were called functional above 56.7% productive rearrangements and were called segregating when the between-donor standard deviation exceeded 5%. To diagnose cytomegalovirus status from the catalog of TCR beta chain sequences, a statistical classification framework was built. In a later analysis, V and J genes were assigned by comparing TCR nucleotide sequences against IMGT/GENE-DB human TR gene sequences. The TCRdist pipeline was used in a later analysis to assign CDR3 sequences and most-parsimonious VDJ recombination scenarios. In a later analysis, every TCR beta chain was defined by the combination of its CDR3 amino acid sequence and its V-gene family, and reads without a unique V-gene family were dropped. In a later analysis, a few hundred highly shared, low-generation-probability nucleotide sequences were removed to address suspected cross-contamination and a sequencing artifact. A later analysis calculated a clonal expansion index for each public chain from normalized within-repertoire ranks of inferred template counts. In a later analysis, generation probabilities were computed with a VDJ recombination model fitted to out-of-frame rearrangements, and the resulting probabilities were checked against IGoR. In a later analysis, TCR-TCR, TCR-HLA and TCR-CMV co-occurrence was scored with hypergeometric tests, and a repertoire-size bias correction was applied to TCR pairs. A later analysis estimated false discovery rates by permuting HLA or CMV assignments 20 times. A later analysis grouped co-occurring TCRs with DBSCAN, adding TCRdist sequence similarity when clustering within HLA-allele-positive subsets. Co-occurrence clustering excluded repertoires with fewer than 30,000 or more than 120,000 public chains, plus five with anomalous nucleotide sharing. Held by TCRdb, this immuneACCESS table contains in-frame sequences only and omits some clones. Under half of the omission traces to an unresolved V gene where checked; the cause of the rest is unknown. The D gene and trimming were derived from the DNA, and the V and J assignments and clone size from that table. Within this sample are about 200,000 clones, with around three quarters of them counted one time only. The top ten constitute about 1.7% of the sample.

The source material was PBMCs. This TCR came from a woman aged 25 to 45 in good health and CMV-seronegative.

The sequenced DNA: TGTGCCAGCAGCCCATCCACTACGCCGGCGAGTAAAGCTTTCTTT. This translates into CASSPSTTPASKAFF. The rearranged chain carries TRBV11-3 and TRBJ1-1, with the identity of the D gene unclear. The CDR3 numbers 15 residues from cysteine through phenylalanine. Here the CDR3 DNA is all that survives: 45 bases in frame from base 1. V and J are truncated by 5 bases and 9 bases respectively, leaving an intervening sequence of 22 bases. Taken from the germline V gene, the CDR1 and CDR2 loops are SGHNT and YENEEA.